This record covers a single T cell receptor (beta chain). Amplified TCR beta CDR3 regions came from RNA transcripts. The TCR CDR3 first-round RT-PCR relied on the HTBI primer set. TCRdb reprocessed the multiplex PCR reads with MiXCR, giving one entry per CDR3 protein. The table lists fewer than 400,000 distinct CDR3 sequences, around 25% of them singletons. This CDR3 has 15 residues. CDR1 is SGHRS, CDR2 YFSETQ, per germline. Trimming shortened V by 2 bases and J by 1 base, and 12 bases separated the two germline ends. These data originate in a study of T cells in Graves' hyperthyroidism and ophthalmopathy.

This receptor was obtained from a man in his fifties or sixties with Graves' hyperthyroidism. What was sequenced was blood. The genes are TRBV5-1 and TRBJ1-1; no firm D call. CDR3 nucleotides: TGCGCCAGCAGCTTAGGAGCTCGGGGGAACACTGAAGCTTTCTTT. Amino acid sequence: CASSLGARGNTEAFF.